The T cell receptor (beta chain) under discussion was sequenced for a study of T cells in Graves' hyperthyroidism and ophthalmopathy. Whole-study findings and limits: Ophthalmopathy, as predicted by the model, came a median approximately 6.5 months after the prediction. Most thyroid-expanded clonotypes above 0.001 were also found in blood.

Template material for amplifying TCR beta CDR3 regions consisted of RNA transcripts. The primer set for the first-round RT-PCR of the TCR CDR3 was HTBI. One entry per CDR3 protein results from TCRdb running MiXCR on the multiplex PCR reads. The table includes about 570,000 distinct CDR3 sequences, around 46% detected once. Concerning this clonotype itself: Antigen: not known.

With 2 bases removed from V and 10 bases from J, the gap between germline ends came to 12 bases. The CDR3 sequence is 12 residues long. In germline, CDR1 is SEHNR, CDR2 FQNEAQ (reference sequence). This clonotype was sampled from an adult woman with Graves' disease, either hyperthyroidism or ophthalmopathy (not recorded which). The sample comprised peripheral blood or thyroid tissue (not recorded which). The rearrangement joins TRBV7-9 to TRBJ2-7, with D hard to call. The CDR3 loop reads CASSLSAWGQYF. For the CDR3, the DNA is TGTGCCAGCAGCTTAAGCGCCTGGGGACAGTACTTC.